These 25 T cell receptor beta chains were all obtained from the same sample, sequenced in a study of regulatory T cells in long-lasting Graves disease. Time point in this sample: newly diagnosed GD, antithyroid drugs for less than 3 months. Extracted PBMC RNA gave rise to the TCR library. Building the TCR beta libraries relied on iRepertoire HTBI primers, and CDR3 regions underwent Arm-PCR. A single record per CDR3 protein comes from TCRdb applying MiXCR to the multiplex PCR reads. The table shows about 220,000 distinct CDR3 sequences, with approximately 19% occurring only once. Separately, the same data were catalogued under a study of T cells in Graves' hyperthyroidism and ophthalmopathy.

The specimen comprised peripheral blood mononuclear cells (PBMCs), sampled at new diagnosis, from a patient treated with antithyroid drugs. These receptors were collected from a woman in her 30s with Graves disease.

The chain has TRBV28 and TRBJ1-5; tentatively, D is TRBD1 (5 bases). Germline V CDR1 and CDR2: MDHEN, SYDVKM. Trimming pared 7 bases from V and 0 bases from J, leaving 22 bases between. The CDR3 spans 18 residues. The CDR3 protein is CASMPGTLTYLSNQPQHF. As DNA, the CDR3 is TGTGCCAGCATGCCCGGGACCCTTACCTACCTTAGCAATCAGCCCCAGCATTTT.

This clonotype was counted a few times. A much larger clone sits a single nucleotide away, making a read error possible. The chain combines TRBV30 with TRBJ1-2, with unresolved D. The germline gives CDR1 GTSNPN, CDR2 SVGIG (reference sequence). This CDR3 is built from 11 residues. V lost 6 bases, J lost 8 bases, and 13 bases lay in between. CDR3 in amino acids: CACISFGGYTF. The CDR3 bases are TGTGCCTGTATAAGCTTCGGGGGCTACACCTTC.

This clonotype was seen once. This may be a read error: a much more frequent sequence differs by one nucleotide. The chain joins TRBV6-2 or TRBV6-3 to TRBJ1-1; 7 bases map to TRBD1. Trimming cost V 5 bases and J 4 bases; bases outside gene matches: 10. The CDR3 loop spans 15 amino acids. Germline V lookup: CDR1 MNHEY, CDR2 SVGEGT. CDR3 loop: CASSEGGTAPTEAFF. CDR3 DNA sequence: TGTGCCAGCAGTGAAGGGGGGACAGCTCCCACTGAAGCTTTCTTT.

This clonotype was seen many times. CDR3 DNA sequence: TGTGCCAGCAGCTTAGCGGACAGGGGCCACGAGCAGTACTTC. Its protein is CASSLADRGHEQYF. The V gene is TRBV11-2, the J gene TRBJ2-7; 9 bases are a match to TRBD1. The junction had 3 bases not matched to a gene; V was cut back by 1 base and J by 5 bases. Per germline, CDR1 SGHAT and CDR2 FQNNGV. The CDR3 totals 14 residues.

At least ten counts were recorded for this clonotype. The rearrangement links TRBV7-6 to TRBJ1-1; D is unclear. In germline, CDR1 is SGHVS, CDR2 FNYEAQ. V was trimmed by 5 bases and J by 3 bases, leaving 10 bases between them. CDR3 length equals 13 residues. The CDR3 loop reads CASSQDRYTEAFF. The CDR3 DNA reads as TGTGCCAGCAGCCAAGACCGCTACACTGAAGCTTTCTTT.

This clonotype was detected ten times or more. The CDR3: CASSQGSGQGADEQFF. CDR3 nucleotide sequence: TGTGCCAGCAGCCAAGGTTCCGGACAGGGGGCCGATGAGCAGTTCTTC. The chain links TRBV3-1 to TRBJ2-1, with 11 bases lining up with TRBD1. Per germline, CDR1 LGHDT and CDR2 YNNKEL (reference sequence). Unmatched junction bases numbered 7, after V lost 1 base and J lost 8 bases. This CDR3 has 16 residues.

Many counts were recorded for this clonotype. The chain is built from TRBV18 and TRBJ2-1; 8 bases are a match to TRBD2. With the DNA end fitting TRBJ2-5 better, the J assignment may be wrong. CDR3 size: 14 residues. The V gene's germline CDR1 is KGHSH and CDR2 LQKENI. Here the CDR3 DNA reads TGTGCCAGCTCACCGGTAGCGGGAAAAGAGACCCAGTACTTC. Translation gives CASSPVAGKETQYF.

This clonotype was detected many times. The chain is built from TRBV6-1 and TRBJ2-7, with D perhaps TRBD1 (6 bases). Germline CDR1 MNHNS, CDR2 SASEGT. This CDR3 has 14 residues. V lost 1 base and J 2 bases, leaving 9 bases between the germline ends. This CDR3 is CASSEGWTAYEQYF. The CDR3 DNA sequence: TGTGCCAGCAGTGAAGGGTGGACAGCCTACGAGCAGTACTTC.

With respect to this clonotype: A far larger clone differs by one base, so this is likely a read error. The chain couples TRBV7-3 to TRBJ2-3; 7 nucleotides align to TRBD2. Germline V gene sequence: CDR1 SGHTA, CDR2 FQGTGA. CDR3 length equals 17 residues. The CDR3 protein is CASSLSGGPISTDTQDF. In DNA, the CDR3 is TGTGCCAGCAGTTTATCGGGGGGACCCATTAGCACAGATACGCAGGATTTT. Full variable domain (rest looked up from reference TRBV7-3 and TRBJ2-3): GAGVSQTPSNKVTEKGKYVELRCDPISGHTALYWYRQSLGQGPEFLIYFQGTGAADDSGLPNDRFFAVRPEGSVSTLKIQRTERGDSAVYLCASSLSGGPISTDTQDFGPGTRLTVL.

This clonotype was found many times. This chain joins TRBV3-1 and TRBJ1-1; the D gene is possibly TRBD1 (6 bases). The CDR3 is made up of 14 amino acids. Trimming removed 4 bases at V and 4 bases at J, with 13 bases between. Germline V gives CDR1 LGHDT, CDR2 YNNKEL (reference sequence). Here the CDR3 reads CASSPYREGTEAFF. CDR3 DNA: TGTGCCAGCAGCCCGTACAGGGAGGGCACTGAAGCTTTCTTT.

This clonotype was observed many times. V gene TRBV27 combines with J gene TRBJ1-2, with D possibly being TRBD1 (5 bases). This CDR3 is 14 amino acids long. Trimming removed 6 bases at V and 3 bases at J, with 14 bases between. Per germline, CDR1 MNHEY and CDR2 SMNVEV (reference sequence). The CDR3 here is CASRGPGRDYGYTF. The CDR3, as DNA: TGTGCCAGCAGGGGTCCGGGACGGGACTATGGCTACACCTTC.

This clonotype was detected ten times or more. The J gene is TRBJ2-2, the V gene TRBV2; 9 positions match TRBD2. Trimming took 8 bases from V and 2 from J; bases not matched to a gene: 6. The CDR3 is 15 amino acids. In germline, CDR1 is SNHLY, CDR2 FYNNEI. The CDR3: CASLPGLANTGELFF. CDR3 nucleotide sequence: TGTGCCAGCCTACCGGGACTAGCTAACACCGGGGAGCTGTTTTTT.

This clonotype was counted at least ten times. The rearrangement uses TRBV5-1 and TRBJ1-1; TRBD1 is a possible D gene (6 bases). This CDR3 contains 15 residues. The V end was cut by 7 bases, the J end by 0 bases, with 16 bases between. Looked up from germline, CDR1 is SGHRS and CDR2 is YFSETQ. The CDR3 region is CASCPGGPVNTEAFF. In DNA form, the CDR3 reads TGCGCCAGCTGCCCCGGGGGCCCGGTGAACACTGAAGCTTTCTTT.

Worth noting for this clonotype: A much larger clone is a single base away; this may be a read error. The V call is TRBV28, the J call TRBJ2-7; 13 nucleotides line up with TRBD2. Germline V gives CDR1 MDHEN, CDR2 SYDVKM. After removal of 4 bases from V and 7 bases from J, the junction contained 10 bases not matched to a gene. This CDR3 contains 16 residues. In DNA form, the CDR3 reads TGTGCCAGCAGTTCCCCGTCGGGACTAGCGGGGCATGAGCAGTACTTC. This encodes CASSSPSGLAGHEQYF.

This clonotype was seen a handful of times. The V gene is TRBV6-1, the J gene TRBJ2-7; 11 nucleotides agree with TRBD2. This CDR3 region has 14 residues. Germline lookup yields CDR1 MNHNS and CDR2 SASEGT. The J segment lost 5 bases and the V segment lost 3 bases, leaving 3 bases of the junction unmatched. DNA for the CDR3: TGTGCCAGCAGTGAGGGACTAGCGGTCCACGAGCAGTACTTC. Residues: CASSEGLAVHEQYF.

The J gene is TRBJ1-4, the V gene TRBV4-1; D perhaps matches TRBD1 (5 bases). This CDR3 is 13 amino acids long. Between the trimmed V and J ends, which lost 4 bases and 8 bases, there was a span of 11 bases. The germline V gene has CDR1 MGHRA and CDR2 YSYEKL. CDR3 loop: CASSRDLWEKLFF. The CDR3 DNA sequence: TGCGCCAGCAGCCGGGACCTTTGGGAAAAACTGTTTTTT.

With regard to this clonotype: Germline and junction disagree at one end, which may indicate a read error. The chain joins TRBV27 to TRBJ2-1, with 8 bases identical to TRBD1. The germline V gene has CDR1 MNHEY and CDR2 SMNVEV (reference sequence). The CDR3 runs to 15 residues. CDR3 in amino acids: CASSFTGGIYNEQLF. The DNA of the CDR3 is TGTGCCAGCAGTTTCACAGGGGGGATATACAATGAGCAGCTCTTC.

This clonotype was counted ten times or more. V and J are TRBV7-9 and TRBJ1-1, with a weak D call TRBD1 (6 bases). Germline CDR1 SEHNR, CDR2 FQNEAQ (reference sequence). The germline V and J ends were trimmed by 4 bases and 5 bases, with 11 bases remaining between them. The length of the CDR3 is 13 residues. CDR3 sequence reads: CASSSLGGTEAFF. The CDR3 bases are TGTGCCAGCAGCTCTTTAGGGGGTACTGAAGCTTTCTTT.

This clonotype came up many times. The chain joins TRBV24-1 to TRBJ2-7; D call uncertain. The CDR3 has 12 residues. V was cut by 1 base and J by 5 bases, with 5 bases left in between. Germline CDR1 reads KGHDR; CDR2 reads SFDVKD. The CDR3 loop reads CATSDFGNEQYF. The CDR3 bases are TGTGCCACCAGTGATTTTGGGAACGAGCAGTACTTC.

This clonotype has a count of ten or more. The chain joins TRBV28 to TRBJ2-5; D is uncertain. Per germline, CDR1 MDHEN and CDR2 SYDVKM. The CDR3 is 13 residues long. Deletions cut 7 bases from V and 5 bases from J, with 14 bases between. In DNA form, the CDR3 reads TGTGCCAGCAACCTCTTCGCGCTGGAGACCCAGTACTTC. Its translation is CASNLFALETQYF. The full variable domain, in which reference TRBV28 and TRBJ2-5 provide the parts outside the CDR3, is DVKVTQSSRYLVKRTGEKVFLECVQDMDHENMFWYRQDPGLGLRLIYFSYDVKMKEKGDIPEGYSVSREKKERFSLILESASTNQTSMYLCASNLFALETQYFGPGTRLLVL.

Ten or more counts support this clonotype. The genes are TRBV6-5 and TRBJ1-1; D remains ambiguous. This CDR3 has 16 residues. The germline gives CDR1 MNHEY, CDR2 SVGAGI. The V end lost 0 bases, the J end lost 1 base, and 12 bases lay between the germline ends. The CDR3 sequence is CASSYSRGIANTEAFF. The CDR3 DNA reads as TGTGCCAGCAGTTACTCGAGAGGAATAGCGAACACTGAAGCTTTCTTT.

The chain joins TRBV28 to TRBJ1-6; no reliable D call. V shed 5 bases and J shed 7 bases, with 3 bases lying between them. Germline V gives CDR1 MDHEN, CDR2 SYDVKM. The CDR3 extends over 11 amino acids. Here the CDR3 DNA reads TGTGCCAGCAGTGCCAATTCACCCCTCCACTTT. It specifies CASSANSPLHF.

V usage is TRBV12-3 or TRBV12-4 and J usage is TRBJ2-5; D may be TRBD2 (5 bases). Trimming removed 4 bases at V and 5 bases at J, with 11 bases between. This CDR3 spans 13 amino acids. DNA of the CDR3: TGTGCCAGCAGTTCTCTAAGGGAGGAGACCCAGTACTTC. It codes for CASSSLREETQYF.

Ten or more counts support this clonotype. DNA of the CDR3: TGTGCCAGCAGCTCCACTAGCGGACGGTTCTTC. It yields the protein CASSSTSGRFF. The V call is TRBV28, the J call TRBJ2-1; TRBD2 matches at 8 bases. Looked up from germline, CDR1 is MDHEN and CDR2 is SYDVKM. This CDR3 has 11 residues. Losses at the gene ends were 6 bases for V and 15 bases for J; bases not matched to a gene: 7.

This clonotype was found a few times. The genes are TRBV11-3 and TRBJ2-5; 8 bases match TRBD1. Unmatched junction bases numbered 16, after V lost 5 bases and J lost 5 bases. From germline, CDR1 is SGHNT and CDR2 YENEEA. This CDR3 region has 17 residues. The CDR3 bases are TGTGCCAGCAGCCCATTTGAGGACGGCCCAGGGGGCGAGACCCAGTACTTC. Its translation is CASSPFEDGPGGETQYF.